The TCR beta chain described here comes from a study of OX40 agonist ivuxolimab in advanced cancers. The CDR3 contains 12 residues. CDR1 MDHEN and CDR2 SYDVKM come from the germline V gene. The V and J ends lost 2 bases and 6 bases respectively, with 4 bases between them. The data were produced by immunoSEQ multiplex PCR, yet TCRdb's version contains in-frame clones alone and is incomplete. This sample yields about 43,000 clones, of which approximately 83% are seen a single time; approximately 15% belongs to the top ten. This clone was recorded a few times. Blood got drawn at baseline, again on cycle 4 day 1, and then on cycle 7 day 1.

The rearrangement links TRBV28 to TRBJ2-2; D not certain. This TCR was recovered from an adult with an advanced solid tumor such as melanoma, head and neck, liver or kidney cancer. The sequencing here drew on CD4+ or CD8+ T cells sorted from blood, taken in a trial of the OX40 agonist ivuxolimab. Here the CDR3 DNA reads TGTGCCAGCAGTTTAAGGGCCGGGGAGCTGTTTTTT. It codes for CASSLRAGELFF.